A selection of T cell receptor beta chains follows, all from one sample in a study of T cells in Graves' hyperthyroidism and ophthalmopathy. TCRdb reprocessed the multiplex PCR reads with MiXCR, giving one entry per CDR3 protein. The sample gives 400,000 to 500,000 distinct CDR3 sequences, 14% to 15% of which show up once; around 13% is in the top ten. The sample was blood. These receptors all come from a young man with Graves' ophthalmopathy. Each CDR3 is given with its conserved first and last residue. Fields, in order: J gene, V gene, CDR3 protein.

j_gene: TRBJ2-4; v_gene: TRBV24-1; CDR3aa: CATSDSGYDKNIQYF
j_gene: TRBJ1-6; v_gene: TRBV2; CDR3aa: CASSRVILLNSPLHF
j_gene: TRBJ2-5; v_gene: TRBV11-3; CDR3aa: CASSLMGQRETQYF
j_gene: TRBJ2-3; v_gene: TRBV12-3/TRBV12-4; CDR3aa: CASIFGASDTQYF
j_gene: TRBJ2-3; v_gene: TRBV6-5; CDR3aa: CASSYRTGTDTQYF
j_gene: TRBJ2-5; v_gene: TRBV2; CDR3aa: CASRITSGGMETQYF
j_gene: TRBJ2-2; v_gene: TRBV5-5; CDR3aa: CASSTGGGYRTGELFF
j_gene: TRBJ1-4; v_gene: TRBV30; CDR3aa: CAWQTDYNEKLFF
j_gene: TRBJ2-5; v_gene: TRBV19; CDR3aa: CASSPRTGPLQTQYF
j_gene: TRBJ2-1; v_gene: TRBV5-1; CDR3aa: CASSLTSGGKSEQFF
j_gene: TRBJ2-2; v_gene: TRBV29-1; CDR3aa: CSVVRGSGEGGELFF
j_gene: TRBJ1-1; v_gene: TRBV20-1; CDR3aa: CSASRQGARVDTEAFF
j_gene: TRBJ2-7; v_gene: TRBV19; CDR3aa: CASSITATGVYEQYF